The clone carrying this TCR delta chain was recorded a few times. What it binds is not known. TCRdb attributes to this sequence the protein of a much larger clone, which differs from the DNA translation at residue 13; a read error is likely, and the protein displayed is translated from the DNA. This record belongs to a study of γδ T cells in repeated Plasmodium falciparum infection. Overall study: Each infection was followed by sampling at 21 days, plus baseline and some pre-infection draws. Whole-study results and caveats: Many TCRgamma sequences overlapped between individuals in stable Vgamma9/Vdelta2+ repertoires.

TCRdb made new clone calls on the multiplex PCR reads using CATT. The repertoire includes approximately 90,000 delta-chain clones, more than 0.85% of them detected once, and roughly 9.5% sits in the top ten. Gammadelta T cells were flow-sorted from PBMC into Vgamma9/Vdelta2+ and Vdelta2-negative populations for bulk analysis. Looked up from germline, CDR1 is GEAIGNYY and CDR2 is EKD. The CDR3 is 15 amino acids. Sample: gamma-delta T cells from blood. The chain has TRDV2 and TRDJ1; 11 bases align to TRDD3. This sequence was found in a pool of human donors (malaria-infected and uninfected, not separated). The CDR3 protein is CACDTINLGDTKRIF. Written as DNA, the CDR3 is TGTGCCTGTGACACGATTAACCTGGGGGATACTAAACGCATCTTT.